The 22 T cell receptor beta chains presented below share a single source sample, sequenced in a study of T cell responses to AZD1222 COVID-19 vaccine. Generated by immunoSEQ multiplex PCR, the TCRdb table keeps only in-frame clones and is missing some. The sample has 120,000 or so clones, 88% seen once. Specimen: peripheral blood, collected on day 0 of AZD1222 vaccination. All receptors derive from an adult in good health.

The chain uses TRBV2 and TRBJ2-2; D possibly corresponds to TRBD1 (5 bases). V was shortened by 6 bases and J by 3 bases, with 11 bases between the two germline ends. Germline CDR1 and CDR2: SNHLY and FYNNEI. This CDR3 contains 14 residues. This CDR3 is CASRGRGDTGELFF. The CDR3 DNA reads TGTGCCAGCAGGGGTAGGGGTGACACCGGGGAGCTGTTTTTT.

The rearrangement joins TRBV13 to TRBJ1-2; the D gene is possibly TRBD1 (5 bases). Trimming shortened V by 1 base and J by 4 bases, and 13 bases separated the two germline ends. Germline assignment: CDR1 PRHDT and CDR2 FYEKMQ (reference sequence). CDR3 length equals 15 residues. The CDR3 DNA reads as TGTGCCAGCAGCTTAGCGAACCAGGGACCCTATGGCTACACCTTC. This codes for CASSLANQGPYGYTF.

The rearrangement links TRBV11-3 to TRBJ2-7; TRBD1 aligns across 10 bases. CDR3 length: 15 residues. Trimming at V came to 4 bases and at J to 6 bases, leaving 9 bases not matched to a gene. CDR1 is SGHNT, CDR2 YENEEA, per germline. The CDR3 loop reads CASSSLPGQGFEQYF. As DNA, the CDR3 is TGTGCCAGCAGCTCCCTCCCGGGACAGGGGTTCGAGCAGTACTTC.

V usage is TRBV7-8 and J usage is TRBJ1-2; tentative D call: TRBD1 (5 bases). V was cut by 1 base and J by 4 bases, with 10 bases left in between. Germline CDR1 reads SGHVS; CDR2 reads FQNEAQ. The CDR3 runs to 14 residues. In DNA, the CDR3 is TGTGCCAGCAGCTTAGGGGGCAACCCCTATGGCTACACCTTC. This sequence encodes CASSLGGNPYGYTF.

About this clone itself: Germline and junction disagree at one end, which may indicate a read error. The gene calls are TRBV29-1 and TRBJ2-7; 8 nucleotides line up with TRBD1. The CDR3 loop spans 14 amino acids. CDR1 is SQVTM, CDR2 ANQGSEA, per germline. The DNA for the CDR3 is TGCAGCGTAGAAGACAGGGGCCTATCCTACGAGCAGTACTTC. Amino acids: CSVEDRGLSYEQYF.

This clone was counted once. CDR3 bases: TGTGCCACCAGCCCTTCTCTTACCGGACTAGCGGGGAACACCGGGGAGCTGTTTTTT. It codes for CATSPSLTGLAGNTGELFF. This chain uses TRBV15 with TRBJ2-2; TRBD2 matches at 11 bases. Germline assignment: CDR1 LNHNV and CDR2 YYDKDF (reference sequence). J gave up 1 base and V 5 bases, and 12 bases lay outside the gene matches. The CDR3 spans 19 residues.

V gene TRBV4-2 combines with J gene TRBJ1-2; D is possibly TRBD1 (6 bases). The germline V gene has CDR1 LGHNA and CDR2 YNFKEQ. Trimming took off 0 bases at V and 3 bases at J, with 11 bases between the two ends. This CDR3 has 15 amino acids. DNA of the CDR3: TGTGCCAGCAGCCAAGATCAGGGGCTTGACTATGGCTACACCTTC. The encoded protein is CASSQDQGLDYGYTF.

V usage is TRBV27 and J usage is TRBJ1-1; a possible D gene is TRBD1 (6 bases). V was trimmed by 5 bases and J by 4 bases, leaving 11 bases between them. Germline CDR1 reads MNHEY; CDR2 reads SMNVEV (reference sequence). This CDR3 is built from 13 residues. The chain's CDR3 is CASSERGSTEAFF. As DNA, the CDR3 is TGTGCCAGCAGTGAAAGGGGGTCCACTGAAGCTTTCTTT.

As DNA, the CDR3 is TGTGCCAGCAGCAAGAGTCAGGACAGGGATACGCAGTATTTT. Amino acids: CASSKSQDRDTQYF. The gene calls are TRBV7-7 and TRBJ2-3; 7 bases are shared with TRBD1. The CDR3 contains 14 residues. With V trimmed by 5 bases and J by 6 bases, 8 bases remained unmatched. CDR1 and CDR2 (germline): SSHAT, FNYEAQ (reference sequence).

The CDR3 DNA follows: TGTGCCAGCAGTTTCGGCAGGACCTACGAGCAGTACTTC. Protein: CASSFGRTYEQYF. This chain joins TRBV27 and TRBJ2-7; D is undetermined. V shed 3 bases and J shed 2 bases, with 8 bases lying between them. CDR1 and CDR2 from the germline V gene are MNHEY and SMNVEV (reference sequence). The CDR3 runs to 13 residues.

In this sample, this clone turned up once. The chain couples TRBV28 to TRBJ1-1, with no clear D. The germline gives CDR1 MDHEN, CDR2 SYDVKM. V shed 2 bases and J shed 4 bases, with 11 bases lying between them. CDR3 length: 14 residues. CDR3 in DNA: TGTGCCAGCAGTTTAGTTGGCAGAGGCACTGAAGCTTTCTTT. Translating it yields CASSLVGRGTEAFF.

This clone has just one count. This rearrangement joins TRBV10-1 to TRBJ2-1; TRBD2 is a possible D gene (5 bases). The CDR3 totals 14 residues. Germline CDR1 WNHNN, CDR2 SYGVQD (reference sequence). The ends were cut back, 0 bases at V and 11 bases at J, with 14 bases in the middle. The CDR3 here is CASSESGRPGKQFF. In DNA, the CDR3 is TGCGCCAGCAGTGAGTCGGGGAGACCTGGGAAGCAGTTCTTC.

This clone has more than one count but fewer than ten. The rearrangement uses TRBV6-5 and TRBJ1-6, with D hard to call. V lost 8 bases and J lost 9, with 20 bases in between. The germline V gene encodes CDR1 MNHEY and CDR2 SVGAGI. This CDR3 is 15 amino acids long. DNA for the CDR3: TGTGCCAGCTGTATGTCTGGGGTAAACGGTTCACCCCTCCACTTT. This translates into CASCMSGVNGSPLHF.

This CDR3 reads CSAGPPYEQFF. CDR3 DNA: TGCAGTGCTGGACCACCCTATGAGCAGTTCTTC. The chain couples TRBV20-1 to TRBJ2-1; D gene unclear. V was shortened by 5 bases and J by 8 bases, with 10 bases between the two germline ends. The CDR3 runs 11 residues. Germline loops: CDR1 DFQATT, CDR2 SNEGSKA (reference sequence).

This clone was observed once. This rearrangement joins TRBV12-3 or TRBV12-4 to TRBJ1-2, with D uncertain. V was pared by 7 bases and J by 7 bases, with 16 bases between. The CDR3 consists of 13 residues. The CDR3 coding sequence is TGTGCCAGCACCTCTCAAGAGGACGGTGGCTACACCTTC. Translating it yields CASTSQEDGGYTF.

The chain carries TRBV18 and TRBJ1-2; 9 bases fit TRBD1. CDR3 length equals 13 residues. Trimming cost V 2 bases and J 7 bases; bases outside gene matches: 2. Germline-derived CDR1 and CDR2 are KGHSH and LQKENI. CDR3 coding DNA: TGTGCCAGCTCACCAGGGACAGGGCCTGGCTACACCTTC. This sequence encodes CASSPGTGPGYTF.

The genes are TRBV29-1 and TRBJ2-5, with TRBD2 as a possible D gene (5 bases). The V and J ends lost 5 bases and 5 bases respectively, with 9 bases between them. CDR3 length equals 11 residues. The germline gives CDR1 SQVTM, CDR2 ANQGSEA. The CDR3 protein is CSVRQRETQYF. The CDR3 DNA reads TGCAGCGTTCGGCAGCGGGAGACCCAGTACTTC.

The rearrangement links TRBV9 to TRBJ2-1; 12 nucleotides match TRBD2. The germline gives CDR1 SGDLS, CDR2 YYNGEE. This CDR3 is built from 15 residues. The junction had 12 bases not matched to a gene; V was cut back by 7 bases and J by 10 bases. CDR3 amino acids: CASSDQASGGAEQFF. In nucleotides, the CDR3 is TGTGCCAGCTCCGACCAGGCTAGCGGGGGGGCGGAGCAGTTCTTC.

The sample holds one count of this clone. A read error may produce the germline difference seen at one junction end. This rearrangement joins TRBV2 to TRBJ1-2, with TRBD1 identical over 9 bases. The CDR3 is made up of 12 amino acids. The V gene's germline CDR1 is SNHLY and CDR2 FYNNEI. The CDR3: CASSPTTGTGFF. The CDR3 nucleotides read TGTGCCAGCAGTCCAACAACCGGGACAGGGTTCTTC.

This clone was counted a few times. The J gene is TRBJ1-2, the V gene TRBV7-9; possible D gene TRBD1, 5 bases. The germline gives CDR1 SEHNR, CDR2 FQNEAQ (reference sequence). The CDR3 has 14 residues. V lost 1 base, J lost 7 bases, and 13 bases lay in between. CDR3: CASSLVATTAGYTF. The CDR3 nucleotides are TGTGCCAGCAGCTTAGTGGCAACGACAGCTGGCTACACCTTC.

This clone was detected only once. The V and J genes are TRBV3-1 (or the pseudogene TRBV3-2) and TRBJ2-7; D possibly corresponds to TRBD1 (5 bases). V was trimmed by 2 bases and J by 7 bases, leaving 12 bases between them. This CDR3 region has 13 residues. Germline CDR1 and CDR2: LGHDT and YNNKEL (reference sequence). CDR3 nucleotide sequence: TGTGCCAGCAGCCAACAGGGCCTCGGGGAGCAGTACTTC. It yields the protein CASSQQGLGEQYF.

This clone was detected once. The chain combines TRBV3-1 (or the pseudogene TRBV3-2) with TRBJ1-3; D may be TRBD1 (6 bases). Trimming shortened V by 4 bases and J by 1 base, and 14 bases separated the two germline ends. The CDR3 runs to 16 residues. CDR1 and CDR2 from the germline V gene are LGHDT and YNNKEL (reference sequence). CDR3 residues: CASSLTGGSSGNTIYF. As DNA, the CDR3 is TGTGCCAGCAGCCTGACGGGGGGCAGTTCTGGAAACACCATATATTTT.